These T cell receptor beta chains were read from a single sample in a study of T cells after somatic rescue of genetic block. Sequencing used immunoSEQ multiplex PCR; TCRdb keeps in-frame clones, though not all of them. The sample lists 15,000 or so clones, around 71% occurring once. The sequencing sample was made of peripheral blood mononuclear cells (PBMCs). The receptors stem from a boy aged 5-17 years. CDR3s include the opening cysteine and the closing phenylalanine or tryptophan. A row's size may be missing; if present it is once, few, many or a size class.

v_call	clone_size	cdr3_aa
TRBV10-2	.	CASNAQRTGSYEAFF
TRBV27	.	CASSPHRGPQETQYF
TRBV6-5	.	CASSFAGTGRNNEQFF
TRBV18	.	CASSPPRASGNTIYF
TRBV6-6	.	CASMAWHISSYNEQFF
TRBV19	.	CASSRTGDNEKLFF
TRBV10-3	.	CAIRGTANYGYTF
TRBV7-8	.	CASSLRQKVGSPLHF
TRBV5-4	.	CASSLVLSSYNEQFF
TRBV29-1	.	CSAAGSYNEQFF
TRBV5-1	.	CASSPFVLTPDEQFF
TRBV6-5	.	CASSYPGRGNTQYF
TRBV28	medium-sized	CASTLTGSYEQYF
TRBV7-3	.	CASSFYGRESYNEQFF
TRBV18	.	CASSPGGAWQYF
TRBV18	.	CASSPGESNTEAFF
TRBV19	.	CASSLTGQANYGYTF
TRBV30	.	CAWTRDRWSEQYF
TRBV18	.	CASSPQGTRLAGAPYEQYF
TRBV11-1	.	CASSLGDRNTDTQYF
TRBV10-3	.	CAISELTGGHTEAFF
TRBV5-1	.	CASSTGTAYSYEQYF
TRBV5-4	.	CASSSLKSTGRANEQFF
TRBV2	.	CASSDDWGKNIQYF
TRBV28	.	CASSLGRGGEQFF
TRBV18	.	CASSPRGRGDQPQHF
TRBV5-6	.	CASSFKLFF
TRBV6-6	once	CASSYGGVSTDTQYF
TRBV28	.	CASSSPVLPTGELFF
TRBV5-6	hyperexpanded	CASSFRDRGPVDTEAFF
TRBV7-6	few	CASSTGGSEFYNEQFF
TRBV9	medium-sized	CASSAGTGTYEQYF
TRBV27	.	CASSLYPTASGYEQYF
TRBV28	.	CASSLTGTGGRGYTF
TRBV7-2	.	CASSSPLMDTQYF
TRBV6-5	.	CASSYSGGRIETQYF
TRBV6-6	.	CASSQVESTEAFF
TRBV7-8	.	CASSFRGPNEKLFF
TRBV18	.	CASSPTPNRVSDEQYF
TRBV27	.	CASTSLRGFDTQYF
TRBV10-3	once	CAISAQAAGNTIYF
TRBV27	.	CASSNSFRTRVMDTQYF
TRBV6-6	.	CASSLLATGVGYTF
TRBV11-3	.	CASSPGTGGFYEQYF
TRBV5-1	.	CASSLAGQGNYEQYF
TRBV7-6	.	CASSPARGALLSYEQYF
TRBV5-1	.	CASSLALDSHGSGANVLTF
TRBV25-1	.	CASTNLSGEKLFF
TRBV7-9	.	CASSLRPATYNEQFF
TRBV9	few	CASGGGQGVETQYF
TRBV29-1	.	CSGGGRTRREKGEYEQYF
TRBV10-1	.	CASSDDPGNTIYF
TRBV19	.	CASSIESFTHKFF
TRBV18	.	CASSLLEAQKNIQYF
TRBV27	.	CASSLGVVNYEQYF
TRBV5-6	.	CASSSMAGYTGELFF
TRBV9	.	CASSVEGSGRDEQFF
TRBV15	.	CATSRDLLVLTEKLFF
TRBV12-5	.	CASGLPYWETGQKDEQYF
TRBV18	.	CASSPLTHGSAGELFF